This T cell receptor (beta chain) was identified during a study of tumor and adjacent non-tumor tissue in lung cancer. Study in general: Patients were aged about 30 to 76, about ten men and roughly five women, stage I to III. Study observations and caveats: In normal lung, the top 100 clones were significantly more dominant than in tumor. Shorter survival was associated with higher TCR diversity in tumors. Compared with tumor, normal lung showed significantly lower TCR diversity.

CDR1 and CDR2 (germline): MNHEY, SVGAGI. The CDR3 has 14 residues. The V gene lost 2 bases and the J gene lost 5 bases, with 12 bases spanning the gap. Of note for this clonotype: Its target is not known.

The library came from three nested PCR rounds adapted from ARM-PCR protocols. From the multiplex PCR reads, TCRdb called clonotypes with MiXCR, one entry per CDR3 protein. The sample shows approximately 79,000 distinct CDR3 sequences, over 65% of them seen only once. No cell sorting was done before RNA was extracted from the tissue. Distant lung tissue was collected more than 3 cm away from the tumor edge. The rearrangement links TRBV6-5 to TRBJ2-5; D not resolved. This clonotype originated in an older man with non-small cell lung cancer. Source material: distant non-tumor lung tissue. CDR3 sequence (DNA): TGTGCCAGCAGTTACGTTAGTGGGTTTGAGACCCAGTACTTC. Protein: CASSYVSGFETQYF.